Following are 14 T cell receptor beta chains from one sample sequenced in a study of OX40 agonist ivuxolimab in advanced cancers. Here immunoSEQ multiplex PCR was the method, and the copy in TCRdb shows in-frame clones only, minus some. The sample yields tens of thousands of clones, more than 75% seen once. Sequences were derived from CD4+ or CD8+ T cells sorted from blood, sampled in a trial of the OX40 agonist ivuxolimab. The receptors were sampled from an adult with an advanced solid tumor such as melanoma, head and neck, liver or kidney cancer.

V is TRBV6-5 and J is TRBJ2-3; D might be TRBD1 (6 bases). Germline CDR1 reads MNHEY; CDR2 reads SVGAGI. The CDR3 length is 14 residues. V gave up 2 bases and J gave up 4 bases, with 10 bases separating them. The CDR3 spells CASSYDRTADTQYF. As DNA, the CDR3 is TGTGCCAGCAGTTACGACAGGACGGCAGATACGCAGTATTTT.

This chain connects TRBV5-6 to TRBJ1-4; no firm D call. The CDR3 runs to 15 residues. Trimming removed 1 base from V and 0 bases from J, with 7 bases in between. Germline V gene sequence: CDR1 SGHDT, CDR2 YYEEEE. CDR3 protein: CASSLLDATNEKLFF. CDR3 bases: TGTGCCAGCAGCTTGCTAGACGCAACTAATGAAAAACTGTTTTTT.

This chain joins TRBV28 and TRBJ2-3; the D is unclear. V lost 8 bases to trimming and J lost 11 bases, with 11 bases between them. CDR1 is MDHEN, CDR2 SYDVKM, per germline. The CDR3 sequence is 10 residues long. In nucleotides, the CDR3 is TGTGCCAGCTCTGGGCAGAGGCAGTATTTT. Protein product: CASSGQRQYF. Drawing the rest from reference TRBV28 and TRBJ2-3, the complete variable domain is DVKVTQSSRYLVKRTGEKVFLECVQDMDHENMFWYRQDPGLGLRLIYFSYDVKMKEKGDIPEGYSVSREKKERFSLILESASTNQTSMYLCASSGQRQYFGPGTRLTVL.

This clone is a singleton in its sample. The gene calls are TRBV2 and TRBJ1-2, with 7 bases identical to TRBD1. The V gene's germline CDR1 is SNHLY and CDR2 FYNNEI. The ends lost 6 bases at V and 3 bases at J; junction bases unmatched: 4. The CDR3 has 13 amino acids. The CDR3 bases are TGTGCCAGCAGCAGACAGGGTTACTATGGCTACACCTTC. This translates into CASSRQGYYGYTF. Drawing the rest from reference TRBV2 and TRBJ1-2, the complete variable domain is EPEVTQTPSHQVTQMGQEVILRCVPISNHLYFYWYRQILGQKVEFLVSFYNNEISEKSEIFDDQFSVERPDGSNFTLKIRSTKLEDSAMYFCASSRQGYYGYTFGSGTRLTVV.

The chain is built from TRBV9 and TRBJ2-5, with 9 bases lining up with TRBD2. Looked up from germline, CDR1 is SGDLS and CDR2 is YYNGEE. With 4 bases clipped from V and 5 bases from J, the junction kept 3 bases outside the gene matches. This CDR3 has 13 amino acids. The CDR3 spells CASSLGTSETQYF. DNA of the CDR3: TGTGCCAGCAGCCTCGGGACTAGCGAGACCCAGTACTTC.

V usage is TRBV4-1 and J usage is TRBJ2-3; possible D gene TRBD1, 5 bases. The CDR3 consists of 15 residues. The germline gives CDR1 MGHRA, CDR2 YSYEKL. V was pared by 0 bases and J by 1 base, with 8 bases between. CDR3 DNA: TGCGCCAGCAGCCAAGAGTTGGGGCGCACAGATACGCAGTATTTT. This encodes CASSQELGRTDTQYF.

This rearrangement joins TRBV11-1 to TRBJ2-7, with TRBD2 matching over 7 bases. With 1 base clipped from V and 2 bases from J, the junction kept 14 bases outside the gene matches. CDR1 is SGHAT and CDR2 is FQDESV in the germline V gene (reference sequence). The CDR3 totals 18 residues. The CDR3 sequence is CASSLVPSGRDYTYEQYF. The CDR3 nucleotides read TGTGCCAGCAGCTTAGTTCCCTCCGGACGGGACTACACCTACGAGCAGTACTTC.

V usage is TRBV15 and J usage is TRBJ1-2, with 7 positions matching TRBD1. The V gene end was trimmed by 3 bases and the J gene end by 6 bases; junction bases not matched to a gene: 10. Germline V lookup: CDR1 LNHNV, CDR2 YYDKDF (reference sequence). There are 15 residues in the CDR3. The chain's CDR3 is CATSSLTRGWDGYTF. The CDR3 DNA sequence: TGTGCCACCAGCAGTCTCACCAGGGGGTGGGATGGCTACACCTTC.

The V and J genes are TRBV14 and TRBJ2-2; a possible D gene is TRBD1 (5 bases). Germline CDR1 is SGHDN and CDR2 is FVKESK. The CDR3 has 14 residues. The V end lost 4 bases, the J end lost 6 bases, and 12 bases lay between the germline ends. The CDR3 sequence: CASSRGHMSGELFF. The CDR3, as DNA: TGTGCCAGCAGCCGAGGACACATGTCCGGGGAGCTGTTTTTT.

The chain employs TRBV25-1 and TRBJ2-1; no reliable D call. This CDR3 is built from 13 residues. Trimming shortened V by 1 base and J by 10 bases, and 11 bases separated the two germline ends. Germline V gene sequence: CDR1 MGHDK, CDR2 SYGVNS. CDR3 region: CASSEFLFREQFF. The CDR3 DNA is TGTGCCAGCAGTGAATTCCTTTTCCGGGAGCAGTTCTTC.

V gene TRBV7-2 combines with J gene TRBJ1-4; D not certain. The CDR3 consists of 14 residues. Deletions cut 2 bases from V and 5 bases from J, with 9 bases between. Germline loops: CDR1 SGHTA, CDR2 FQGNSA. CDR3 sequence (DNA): TGTGCCAGCAGCTTATTACAGATGAATGAAAAACTGTTTTTT. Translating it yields CASSLLQMNEKLFF.

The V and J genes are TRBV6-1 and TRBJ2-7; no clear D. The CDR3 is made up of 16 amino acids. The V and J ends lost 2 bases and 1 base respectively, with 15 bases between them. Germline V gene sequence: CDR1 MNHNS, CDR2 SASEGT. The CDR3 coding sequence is TGTGCCAGCAGTGAAACGTATTTACTAACATCCTACGAGCAGTACTTC. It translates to CASSETYLLTSYEQYF.

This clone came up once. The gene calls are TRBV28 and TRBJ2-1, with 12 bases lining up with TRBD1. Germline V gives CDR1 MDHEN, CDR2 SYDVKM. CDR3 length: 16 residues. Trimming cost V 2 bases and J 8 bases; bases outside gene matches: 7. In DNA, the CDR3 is TGTGCCAGCAGTTTACGTCCGGGACAGGGGGCATATGAGCAGTTCTTC. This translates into CASSLRPGQGAYEQFF.

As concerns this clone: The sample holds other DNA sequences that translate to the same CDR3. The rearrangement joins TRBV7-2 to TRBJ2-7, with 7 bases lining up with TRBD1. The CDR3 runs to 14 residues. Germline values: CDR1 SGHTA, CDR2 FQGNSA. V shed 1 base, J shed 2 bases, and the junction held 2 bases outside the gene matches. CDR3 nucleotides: TGTGCCAGCAGCTTAGACAGGGGACCCTACGAGCAGTACTTC. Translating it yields CASSLDRGPYEQYF.